This T cell receptor beta chain was retrieved from a study of blood T cell repertoires in COVID-19. In the source study's methods: Amplification from reference gene primers served as the basis for estimated nucleated cell counts. Data came from immunoSEQ multiplex PCR; TCRdb stores just in-frame clones and leaves some out. V and J calls plus clone size are reproduced from that table; the DNA served to infer D and trimming. The sample holds about 330,000 clones, 85% to 90% seen once. The sequenced material came from PBMCs or T cells enriched from blood (not recorded which). The source is a woman aged 18-29 years who had recovered from COVID-19.

The CDR3 region has the DNA TGTGCCAGCAGCGATGACGGAGTCAACACTGAAGCTTTCTTT. Protein sequence: CASSDDGVNTEAFF. This chain uses TRBV9 with TRBJ1-1, with no clear D. Germline loops: CDR1 SGDLS, CDR2 YYNGEE. The CDR3 is 14 residues long. V dropped 3 bases and J dropped 2 bases, with 11 bases sitting between them.